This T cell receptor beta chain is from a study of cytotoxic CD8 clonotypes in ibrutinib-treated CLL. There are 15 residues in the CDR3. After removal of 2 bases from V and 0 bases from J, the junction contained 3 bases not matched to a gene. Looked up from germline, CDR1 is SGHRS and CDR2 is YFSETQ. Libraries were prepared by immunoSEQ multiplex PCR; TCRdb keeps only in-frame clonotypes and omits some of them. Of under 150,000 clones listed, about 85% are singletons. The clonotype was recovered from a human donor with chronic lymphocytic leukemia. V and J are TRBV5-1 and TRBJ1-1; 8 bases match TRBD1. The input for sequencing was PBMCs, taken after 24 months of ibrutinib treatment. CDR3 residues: CASSFRQGLNTEAFF. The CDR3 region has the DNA TGCGCCAGCAGCTTTCGACAGGGGTTGAACACTGAAGCTTTCTTT.